Listed here is a single T cell receptor beta chain. Its specificity is not known. The CDR3 length is 17 residues. CDR1 SGHRS and CDR2 YFSETQ come from the germline V gene. This entry comes from a study of CXCR3-negative and CXCR3-positive naive CD8 T cells. With 300,000 cells each, the CD8+ T cell subsets were individually sorted in triplicate. Identification of naive CD8+ T cells rested on CD45RO-CCR7+CD27+CD95- status. The TRB libraries of cDNA were built by UMI-labeled 5' RACE. TCRdb reprocessed the 5' RACE reads and stores each CDR3 protein as one record, lacking DNA. The table lists some 130,000 distinct CDR3 sequences. Findings and limits, study-wide: Diversity proved comparably high across both naive subsets and much lower in memory CD8+ cells. TRBV-TRBJ usage was alike in naive CXCR3-negative and CXCR3-positive cells but differed in memory cells.

This chain uses TRBV5-1 with TRBJ1-6. This TCR was sampled from a human donor in good health. Some clones in this sample may be carry-over from other donors' samples. The source material was naive CXCR3- CD8+ T cells from blood. Subset reported: CD45RO-CCR7+CD27+CD95- naive CD8+ T cells lacking CXCR3 (TNR3-). The CDR3: CASSLAPTPNFNSPLHF.